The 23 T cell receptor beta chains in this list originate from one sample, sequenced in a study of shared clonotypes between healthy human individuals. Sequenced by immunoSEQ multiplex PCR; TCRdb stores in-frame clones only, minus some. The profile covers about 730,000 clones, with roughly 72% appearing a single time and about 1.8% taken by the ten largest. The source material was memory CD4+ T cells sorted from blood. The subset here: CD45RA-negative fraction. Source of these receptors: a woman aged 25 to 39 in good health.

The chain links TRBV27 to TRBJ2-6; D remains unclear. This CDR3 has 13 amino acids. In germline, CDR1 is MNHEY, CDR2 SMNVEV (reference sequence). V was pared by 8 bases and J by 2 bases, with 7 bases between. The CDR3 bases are TGTGCCAGCGCGGTCCCTGGGGCCAACGTCCTGACTTTC. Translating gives CASAVPGANVLTF.

The chain's CDR3 is CASNLGAGGPENEQFF. CDR3 coding DNA: TGTGCCAGTAATCTAGGGGCGGGAGGGCCGGAAAATGAGCAGTTCTTC. The V call is TRBV19, the J call TRBJ2-1, with 9 bases lining up with TRBD2. The CDR3 contains 16 residues. The V gene's germline CDR1 is LNHDA and CDR2 SQIVND (reference sequence). After removal of 7 bases from V and 7 bases from J, the junction contained 14 bases not matched to a gene. Full variable domain (remainder filled in from reference TRBV19 and TRBJ2-1): DGGITQSPKYLFRKEGQNVTLSCEQNLNHDAMYWYRQDPGQGLRLIYYSQIVNDFQKGDIAEGYSVSREKKESFPLTVTSAQKNPTAFYLCASNLGAGGPENEQFFGPGTRLTVL.

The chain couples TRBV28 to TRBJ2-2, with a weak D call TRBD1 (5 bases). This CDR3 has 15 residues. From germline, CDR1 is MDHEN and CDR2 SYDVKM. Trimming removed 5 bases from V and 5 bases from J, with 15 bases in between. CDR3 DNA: TGTGCCAGCAGTCCTGGACAAATCCGGACCGGGGAGCTGTTTTTT. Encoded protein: CASSPGQIRTGELFF.

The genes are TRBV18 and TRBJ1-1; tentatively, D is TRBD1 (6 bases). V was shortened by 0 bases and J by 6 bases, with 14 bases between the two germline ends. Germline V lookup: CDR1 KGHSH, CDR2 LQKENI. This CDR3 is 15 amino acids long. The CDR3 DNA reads TGTGCCAGCTCACCACCAATTAGGGGGTACCCTGAAGCTTTCTTT. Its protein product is CASSPPIRGYPEAFF.

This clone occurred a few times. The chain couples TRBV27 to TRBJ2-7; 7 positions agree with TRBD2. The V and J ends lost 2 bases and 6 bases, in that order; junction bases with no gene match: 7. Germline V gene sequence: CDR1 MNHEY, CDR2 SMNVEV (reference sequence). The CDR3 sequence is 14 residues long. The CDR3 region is CASSLVAGDLEQYF. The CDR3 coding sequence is TGTGCCAGCAGTTTAGTTGCGGGAGATCTCGAGCAGTACTTC.

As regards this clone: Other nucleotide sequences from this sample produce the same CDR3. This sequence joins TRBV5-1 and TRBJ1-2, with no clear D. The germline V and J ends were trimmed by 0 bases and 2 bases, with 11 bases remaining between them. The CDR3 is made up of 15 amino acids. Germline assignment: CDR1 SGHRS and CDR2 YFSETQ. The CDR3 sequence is CASSLGHEGNYGYTF. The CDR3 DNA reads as TGCGCCAGCAGCTTGGGTCATGAGGGAAACTATGGCTACACCTTC.

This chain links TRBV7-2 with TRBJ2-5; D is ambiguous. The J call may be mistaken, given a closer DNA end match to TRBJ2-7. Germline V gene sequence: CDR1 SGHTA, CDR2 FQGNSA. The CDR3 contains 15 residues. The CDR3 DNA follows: TGTGCCAGCAGCTTAGAAGCTGTGAGCTCCTACGAGCAGTACTTC. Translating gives CASSLEAVSSYEQYF.

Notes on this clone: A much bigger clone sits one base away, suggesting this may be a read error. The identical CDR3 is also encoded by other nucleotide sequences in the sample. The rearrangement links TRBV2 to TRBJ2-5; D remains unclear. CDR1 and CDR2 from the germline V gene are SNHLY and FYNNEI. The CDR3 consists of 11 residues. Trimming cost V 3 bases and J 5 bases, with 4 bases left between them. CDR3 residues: CASSEWETQYF. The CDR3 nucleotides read TGTGCCAGCAGTGAGTGGGAGACCCAGTACTTC.

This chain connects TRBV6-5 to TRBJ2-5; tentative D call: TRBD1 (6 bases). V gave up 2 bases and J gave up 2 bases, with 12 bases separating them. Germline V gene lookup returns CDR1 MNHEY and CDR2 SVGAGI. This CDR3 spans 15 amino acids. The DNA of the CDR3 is TGTGCCAGCAGTTACCAGGGGACCCTACAAGAGACCCAGTACTTC. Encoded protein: CASSYQGTLQETQYF.

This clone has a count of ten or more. CDR3 sequence: CASSIWVNTEAFF. The CDR3 nucleotides read TGTGCCAGTAGTATATGGGTAAACACTGAAGCTTTCTTT. The J gene is TRBJ1-1, the V gene TRBV19, with unresolved D. This CDR3 is built from 13 residues. V was pared by 2 bases and J by 2 bases, with 6 bases between. Germline loops: CDR1 LNHDA, CDR2 SQIVND (reference sequence). The variable domain in full, completed from reference TRBV19 and TRBJ1-1, reads DGGITQSPKYLFRKEGQNVTLSCEQNLNHDAMYWYRQDPGQGLRLIYYSQIVNDFQKGDIAEGYSVSREKKESFPLTVTSAQKNPTAFYLCASSIWVNTEAFFGQGTRLTVV.

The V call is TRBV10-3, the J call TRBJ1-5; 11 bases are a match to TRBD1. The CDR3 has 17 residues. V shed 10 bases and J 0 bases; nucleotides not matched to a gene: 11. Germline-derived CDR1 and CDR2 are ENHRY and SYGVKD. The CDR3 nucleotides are TGTGCCACCAGGGGGACAGGGGGTCTTTATAGCAATCAGCCCCAGCATTTT. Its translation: CATRGTGGLYSNQPQHF.

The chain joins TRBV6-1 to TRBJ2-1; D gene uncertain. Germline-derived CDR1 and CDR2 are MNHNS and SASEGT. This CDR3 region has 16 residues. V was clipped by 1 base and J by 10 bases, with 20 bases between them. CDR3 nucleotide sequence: TGTGCCAGCAGTGAAGGCCGTCCCCGCGCTTATATGGAGCAGTTCTTC. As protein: CASSEGRPRAYMEQFF.

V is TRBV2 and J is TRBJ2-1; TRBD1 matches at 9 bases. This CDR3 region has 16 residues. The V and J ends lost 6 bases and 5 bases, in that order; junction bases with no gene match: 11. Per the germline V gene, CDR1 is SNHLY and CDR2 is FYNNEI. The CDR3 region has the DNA TGTGCCAGCAGAGGGGCCCGGACAGGGGCCAACAATGAGCAGTTCTTC. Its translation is CASRGARTGANNEQFF.

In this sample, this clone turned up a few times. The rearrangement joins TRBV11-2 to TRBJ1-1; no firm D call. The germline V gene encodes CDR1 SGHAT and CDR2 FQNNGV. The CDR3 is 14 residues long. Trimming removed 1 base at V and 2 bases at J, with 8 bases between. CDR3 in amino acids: CASSLAAPNTEAFF. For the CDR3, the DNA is TGTGCCAGCAGCTTAGCTGCCCCTAACACTGAAGCTTTCTTT.

Written as DNA, the CDR3 is TGTGCCAGCCGAAAACCGGGACAGGGGGCGGAAAAACTGTTTTTT. This encodes CASRKPGQGAEKLFF. J is TRBJ1-4 and V is TRBV28; 12 bases match TRBD1. The junction had 9 bases not matched to a gene; V was cut back by 8 bases and J by 8 bases. The CDR3 sequence is 15 residues long. CDR1 is MDHEN, CDR2 SYDVKM, per germline.

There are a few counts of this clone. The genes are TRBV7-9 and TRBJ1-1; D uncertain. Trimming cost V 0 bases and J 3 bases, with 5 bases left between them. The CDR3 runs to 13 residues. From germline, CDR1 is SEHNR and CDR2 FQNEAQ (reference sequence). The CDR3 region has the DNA TGTGCCAGCAGCTTAGCTTCAGACACTGAAGCTTTCTTT. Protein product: CASSLASDTEAFF.

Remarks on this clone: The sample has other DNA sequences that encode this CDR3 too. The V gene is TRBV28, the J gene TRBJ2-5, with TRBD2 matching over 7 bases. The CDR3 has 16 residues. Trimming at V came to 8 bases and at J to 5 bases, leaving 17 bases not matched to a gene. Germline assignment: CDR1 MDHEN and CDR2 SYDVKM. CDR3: CASCKTSHLRAETQYF. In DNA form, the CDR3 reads TGTGCCAGCTGCAAGACTAGCCATCTAAGGGCGGAGACCCAGTACTTC.

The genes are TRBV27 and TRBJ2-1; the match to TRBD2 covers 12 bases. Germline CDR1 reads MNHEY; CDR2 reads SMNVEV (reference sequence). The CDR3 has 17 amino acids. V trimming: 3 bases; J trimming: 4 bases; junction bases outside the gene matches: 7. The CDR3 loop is CASSFHRLAGAYNEQFF. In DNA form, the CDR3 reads TGTGCCAGCAGTTTCCACCGACTAGCGGGGGCTTACAATGAGCAGTTCTTC.

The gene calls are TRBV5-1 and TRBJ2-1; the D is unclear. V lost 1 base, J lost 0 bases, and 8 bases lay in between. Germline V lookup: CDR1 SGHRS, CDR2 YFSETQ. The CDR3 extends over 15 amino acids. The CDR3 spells CASSLSTLSYNEQFF. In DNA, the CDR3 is TGCGCCAGCAGCTTGTCCACCCTCTCCTACAATGAGCAGTTCTTC.

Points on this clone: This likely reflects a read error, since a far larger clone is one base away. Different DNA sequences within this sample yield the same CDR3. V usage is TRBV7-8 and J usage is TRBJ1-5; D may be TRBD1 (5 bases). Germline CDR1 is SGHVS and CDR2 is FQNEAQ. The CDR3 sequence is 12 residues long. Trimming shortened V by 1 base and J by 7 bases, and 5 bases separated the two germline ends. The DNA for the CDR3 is TGTGCCAGCAGCTTAGAGGGGCAGCCCCAGCATTTT. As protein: CASSLEGQPQHF. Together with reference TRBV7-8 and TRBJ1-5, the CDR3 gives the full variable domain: GAGVSQSPRYKVAKRGQDVALRCDPISGHVSLFWYQQALGQGPEFLTYFQNEAQLDKSGLPSDRFFAERPEGSVSTLKIQRTQQEDSAVYLCASSLEGQPQHFGDGTRLSIL.

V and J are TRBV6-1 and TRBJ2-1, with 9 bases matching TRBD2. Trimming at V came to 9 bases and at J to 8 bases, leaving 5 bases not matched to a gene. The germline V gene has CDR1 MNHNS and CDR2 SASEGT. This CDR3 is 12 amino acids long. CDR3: CASLAGADEQFF. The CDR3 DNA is TGTGCCAGTTTAGCGGGAGCTGATGAGCAGTTCTTC.

In nucleotides, the CDR3 is TGTGCCAGCAGTGATTCCGGGACTAGCGGGAGGACCTACAATGAGCAGTTCTTC. It specifies CASSDSGTSGRTYNEQFF. The chain combines TRBV25-1 with TRBJ2-1; 15 nucleotides match TRBD2. After removal of 3 bases from V and 2 bases from J, the junction contained 5 bases not matched to a gene. CDR3 size: 18 residues. Germline V gene data show CDR1 as MGHDK and CDR2 as SYGVNS.

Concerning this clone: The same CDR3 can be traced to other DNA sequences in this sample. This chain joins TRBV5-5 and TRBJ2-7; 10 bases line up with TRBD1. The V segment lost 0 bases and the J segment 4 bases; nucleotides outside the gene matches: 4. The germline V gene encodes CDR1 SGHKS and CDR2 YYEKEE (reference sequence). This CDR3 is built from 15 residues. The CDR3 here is CASSLGDRGLYEQYF. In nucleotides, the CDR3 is TGTGCCAGCAGCTTGGGGGACAGGGGCCTATACGAGCAGTACTTC. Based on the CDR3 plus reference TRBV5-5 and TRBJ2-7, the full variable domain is DAGVTQSPTHLIKTRGQQVTLRCSPISGHKSVSWYQQVLGQGPQFIFQYYEKEERGRGNFPDRFSARQFPNYSSELNVNALLLGDSALYLCASSLGDRGLYEQYFGPGTRLTVT.